This T cell receptor (beta chain) stems from a study of identical twins (dated by TCRdb to 2016 to 2017). Broadly, across the study: To test whether fetal clonotypes persist, this study deep-sequenced TCR alpha and beta repertoires from monozygotic twins, from unrelated adults of various ages, and from cord blood. To rule out contamination, the twin experiments were replicated at different times with different library preparation protocols.

Broader findings and caveats from the paper: Out-of-frame TCR alpha sequences shared between twins showed an excess of low generation-probability sequences compared with coincidental sharing between unrelated individuals. A weaker excess of twin sharing was found in beta out-of-frame sequences because the signal-to-noise ratio was lowered by fewer shared sequences. Zero-insertion analyses could be partly confounded by invariant T cells such as MAIT and iNKT, though diverse VJ usage argued against such confounding for most clonotypes. Abundant cord blood beta clonotypes carried fewer insertions; young adult naive repertoires showed a weaker similar trend, while memory repertoires showed none. Conclusions relied on cross-sectional statistical analysis, since the same donors could not be followed over many years. In monozygotic twins, recombination models systematically underestimated out-of-frame TCR alpha sharing, but the models matched the sharing seen between unrelated individuals.

The method was 5' RACE. Data came from an Illumina HiSeq 2000. A universal primer binding site was introduced by template switching, and a unique molecular identifier was present in the final cDNA, enabling accurate counting of TCR cDNA molecules. First-strand cDNA for TCR alpha and beta chains was synthesized from specific primers in the conserved constant-segment region. To control for contamination, every cDNA library was double barcoded, receiving both a SMART-Mk sample barcode and Illumina barcodes. TruSeq adapter sequences, together with Illumina sample barcodes, were added in two successive PCR steps. The TCR alpha and beta cDNA libraries were sequenced on the Illumina HiSeq platform using custom primers. On the study's bioinformatics: MiGEC processed the raw reads to extract unique molecular identifiers, while MiXCR was used to determine the CDR3 positions. For each individual, recombination models were inferred using an EM algorithm with the repgenHMM and IGoR tools. The tcR package in R was used for shared clonotype analysis, with sharing normalized by the product of cloneset sizes. To study raw recombination free of thymic and clonal selection effects, out-of-frame nonproductive sequences were analyzed. Clones were called with MiXCR by TCRdb after fastp trimmed the public reads at Q25, and only in-frame beta chains were retained. All rows with the same CDR3 protein become a single entry with the most common DNA and genes. These V and J calls are TCRdb output, not the study's own analysis. The table for this sample lists more than 600,000 distinct CDR3 sequences; around a sixth of them were counted only once. The ten biggest clones cover less than 15% of the sample.

Every donor in the study was a healthy Caucasian. The twin cohort comprised three pairs of female monozygotic twins, all aged about 18 to 30 years. Peripheral blood mononuclear cells were the source from which RNA for the TCR libraries was isolated. CDR1 and CDR2 were assigned from the germline V gene as MDHEN and SYDVKM. Here V drops 6 bases and J drops 2 bases, and the junction holds 5 bases not matched to any gene. From the cysteine up to the phenylalanine, the CDR3 has a length of 14 residues. The DNA shown is the 42-base CDR3, in frame from base 1. A word on this clonotype: No cognate antigen has been identified for it. The input lacks base qualities; no much larger clone sits a single base away.

These data are also associated with another study on T cells expressing NK-cell markers. As described in the second report: Eight or nine donors provided sorted CD3+CD56+NKG2C+, CD3+CD56+NKG2C- and CD3+CD56-NKG2C+ T-cell subsets, whose TCR beta-chain repertoires were profiled. Among the eight sequenced donors, only one was HCMV-seronegative, while the other seven were HCMV-seropositive. In several experiments an anti-gammadeltaTCR antibody was added to restrict sorting to alphabetaTCR-expressing T cells. In roughly 6 donors, the dominant CD3+CD56+NKG2C+ clonotypes were among the top 10 CD8+ clonotypes and accounted for about 1.0-7.5% of CD8+ T cells. Those dominant clonotypes were again the most abundant among CD3+CD56-NKG2C+ cells in four donors, at about 25-65%. Whether the expanded NKG2C-expressing T cell clones were specific for HCMV antigens was left unclear. Randomly selected healthy volunteers, three men and five women, were used as the eight sequenced donors. HCMV-specific IgG was detected in serum with a commercial ELISA kit to determine HCMV serostatus. For a handful of donors, unsorted PBMC were also used to sequence bulk peripheral blood T-cell repertoires. Reads were demultiplexed and grouped by UMI with MIGEC, and clonotypes were assembled and quantified with MiTCR. To exclude erroneous sequences, only TCR cDNA sequences supported by at least two reads were retained. Downstream repertoire analysis used the tcR package, and clonotypes were matched across fractions by CDR3 nucleotide sequence plus V segment. VDJmatch was used to annotate antigen specificity against VDJdb, with one amino acid substitution in CDR3 permitted.

The sequence came from a woman aged 18-30 years in good health. Sequenced material: PBMCs. The sequence links TRBV28 to TRBJ2-7; 9 of the junction bases match TRBD2. The DNA reads TGTGCCAGCAGAATTAGCGGGGGAGCCTACGAGCAGTACTTC. It translates to CASRISGGAYEQYF.